The entry below gives a single TCR beta chain sequence along with its context. Its antigen remains unidentified. The data were taken from a study of T cell responses to AZD1222 COVID-19 vaccine. The study, taken as a whole, reports: Reportedly, nearly half the spike-specific TCRs target unmutated variant regions. Regions 160-218 and 743-854 dominated among vaccine-associated CD4 TCRs spanning spike. Baseline seropositivity occurred in only a handful of AZD1222 recipients. After two AZD1222 doses, spike-specific TCR breadth and depth rose versus day 0.

Only in-frame clones appear in the TCRdb table, and some are missing; sequencing was by immunoSEQ multiplex PCR. The sample lists around 110,000 clones, approximately 83% seen once, with 3% to 4.5% in the top ten. V was clipped by 3 bases and J by 0 bases, with 3 bases between them. Germline V CDR1 and CDR2: SGHVS, FQNEAQ. The CDR3 extends over 14 amino acids. The rearrangement joins TRBV7-8 to TRBJ1-6; no clear D gene. The sequence was collected from an adult in good health. This specimen was peripheral blood, taken on day 0 of MenACWY control vaccination. CDR3 in DNA: TGTGCCAGCAGCTTCGGCTCCTATAATTCACCCCTCCACTTT. Its protein product is CASSFGSYNSPLHF.